The clone carrying this T cell receptor (beta chain) was detected ten times or more. Its antigen is not known. V dropped 5 bases and J dropped 4 bases, with 19 bases sitting between them. Germline assignment: CDR1 SEHNR and CDR2 FQNEAQ (reference sequence). The CDR3 covers 16 residues. The sample originates from a study of identical twins. Broader study findings: Insertions were reduced in abundant cord blood beta clonotypes but not in memory repertoires. Compared with unrelated sharing, twin-shared out-of-frame alpha sequences had more low-probability sequences.

Via MiXCR, TCRdb re-called the 5' RACE reads, giving one row per CDR3 protein. The sample includes about 240,000 distinct CDR3 sequences, 6% to 8% of them seen just once. A further study also used this sample, focusing on yellow fever vaccine responses in identical twins. In that study: Reportedly, the response of twins' T cells to the vaccine seemed partly convergent, partly personalized.

The sequence derives from a woman aged 18 to 35 in good health. Sequencing input: CD8+ T cells sorted from blood. This rearrangement joins TRBV7-9 to TRBJ2-3; no clear D gene. CDR3 protein: CASSPLLPKGADTQYF. CDR3 sequence (DNA): TGTGCCAGCAGCCCCTTACTCCCGAAAGGCGCAGATACGCAGTATTTT.